Presented here are 16 T cell receptor beta chains from one specimen sequenced in a study of CD8 T cells in Susac syndrome (dated by TCRdb to about 2019). To prepare the library, the immunoSEQ multiplex PCR assay was applied. RNA was extracted with the RNeasy kit and 0.5 to 1 ug was reverse transcribed using random hexamers. TCRdb reprocessing: public reads trimmed at Q25 with fastp, clones called with MiXCR, in-frame beta chains kept. Duplicate CDR3 protein sequences are folded into a single record with the most common DNA and genes. Here the sample has some 150,000 distinct CDR3 sequences; just under 97% occur a single time. The ten largest clones add up to approximately 0.15% of the sample. Input material: CD8+ T cells from PBMCs. The receptors were gathered from a human donor with multiple sclerosis.

The chain employs TRBV27 and TRBJ2-7; no firm D call. The length of the CDR3 is 11 residues. V gave up 5 bases and J gave up 6 bases, with 8 bases separating them. From germline, CDR1 is MNHEY and CDR2 SMNVEV (reference sequence). The CDR3 DNA reads TGTGCCAGCAGTCCCCGATCCGAGCAGTACTTC. Translation: CASSPRSEQYF.

The chain combines TRBV27 with TRBJ2-7; 7 bases align to TRBD1. V was pared by 4 bases and J by 1 base, with 7 bases of the junction left unmatched. The CDR3 is 15 amino acids. CDR1 and CDR2 (germline): MNHEY, SMNVEV (reference sequence). This chain's CDR3 is CASSSGTVPSYEQYF. In DNA, the CDR3 is TGTGCCAGCAGTTCCGGGACAGTCCCTTCCTACGAGCAGTACTTC.

The chain carries TRBV11-1 and TRBJ2-1; the D gene is possibly TRBD1 (5 bases). V was clipped by 5 bases and J by 4 bases, with 12 bases between them. CDR3 length: 14 residues. The germline V gene has CDR1 SGHAT and CDR2 FQDESV (reference sequence). CDR3 amino acids: CASSPTDRYNEQFF. The CDR3 DNA is TGTGCCAGCAGCCCAACCGACAGATACAATGAGCAGTTCTTC.

V gene TRBV29-1 combines with J gene TRBJ2-3; TRBD1 or TRBD2 may be the D gene (6 bases each). Germline V gene data show CDR1 as SQVTM and CDR2 as ANQGSEA. Trimming took off 5 bases at V and 1 base at J, with 16 bases between the two ends. The CDR3 is 15 residues long. The CDR3 DNA sequence: TGCAGCGTTTGGGGGGCCGGAGAACGCACAGATACGCAGTATTTT. It encodes CSVWGAGERTDTQYF.

The rearrangement links TRBV18 to TRBJ2-3, with a weak D call TRBD1 (6 bases). CDR1 and CDR2 from the germline V gene are KGHSH and LQKENI. The CDR3 is 15 residues long. Trimming pared 0 bases from V and 3 bases from J, leaving 10 bases between. The CDR3 is CASSPPQGRTDTQYF. Written as DNA, the CDR3 is TGTGCCAGCTCACCACCACAGGGAAGAACAGATACGCAGTATTTT. Looking up the rest from reference TRBV18 and TRBJ2-3 gives the full variable domain: NAGVMQNPRHLVRRRGQEARLRCSPMKGHSHVYWYRQLPEEGLKFMVYLQKENIIDESGMPKERFSAEFPKEGPSILRIQQVVRGDSAAYFCASSPPQGRTDTQYFGPGTRLTVL.

The chain employs TRBV2 and TRBJ1-5; tentative D call: TRBD1 (5 bases). Germline-derived CDR1 and CDR2 are SNHLY and FYNNEI. This CDR3 contains 15 residues. V was cut by 5 bases and J by 0 bases, with 11 bases left in between. The CDR3 protein is CASSIRGNSNQPQHF. Written as DNA, the CDR3 is TGTGCCAGCAGTATACGGGGGAATAGCAATCAGCCCCAGCATTTT.

This sequence joins TRBV4-1 and TRBJ1-6; D is unclear. The V gene lost 5 bases and the J gene lost 7 bases, with 12 bases spanning the gap. Germline V gene sequence: CDR1 MGHRA, CDR2 YSYEKL. This CDR3 spans 14 amino acids. The CDR3 loop is CASSFTATNSPLHF. The CDR3 DNA follows: TGCGCCAGCAGCTTTACGGCGACCAATTCACCCCTCCACTTT.

The chain is built from TRBV9 and TRBJ2-2, with a weak D call TRBD2 (5 bases). V lost 0 bases, J lost 6 bases, and 6 bases lay in between. Germline CDR1 and CDR2: SGDLS and YYNGEE. CDR3 size: 13 residues. CDR3: CASSVDGAGELFF. DNA for the CDR3: TGTGCCAGCAGCGTAGACGGGGCCGGGGAGCTGTTTTTT.

Only one count was recorded for this clonotype. The rearrangement links TRBV10-3 to TRBJ1-2; D remains ambiguous. Trimming took 6 bases from V and 4 from J, leaving 15 bases between them. Germline loops: CDR1 ENHRY, CDR2 SYGVKD. This CDR3 contains 14 residues. In DNA, the CDR3 is TGTGCCATCAGCGACGGGTTCAGTGTCTATGGCTACACCTTC. It yields the protein CAISDGFSVYGYTF.

The table lists this clonotype with a count of one. The gene calls are TRBV20-1 and TRBJ2-3; the match to TRBD2 covers 9 bases. CDR3 size: 16 residues. In germline, CDR1 is DFQATT, CDR2 SNEGSKA (reference sequence). With 5 bases clipped from V and 2 bases from J, the junction kept 11 bases outside the gene matches. Here the CDR3 reads CSAWAMERGVTDTQYF. CDR3 in DNA: TGCAGTGCTTGGGCGATGGAGCGGGGGGTCACAGATACGCAGTATTTT.

This chain connects TRBV24-1 to TRBJ2-7; a possible D gene is TRBD2 (5 bases). Germline values: CDR1 KGHDR, CDR2 SFDVKD. The V end lost 4 bases, the J end lost 7 bases, and 13 bases lay between the germline ends. This CDR3 has 13 residues. In DNA form, the CDR3 reads TGTGCCACCAGTGACCCGGACTCGAATGAGCAGTACTTC. Translated, it gives CATSDPDSNEQYF.

The chain combines TRBV20-1 with TRBJ2-1; TRBD2 aligns across 10 bases. The CDR3 covers 15 residues. Germline V lookup: CDR1 DFQATT, CDR2 SNEGSKA (reference sequence). V lost 3 bases to trimming and J lost 6 bases; unmatched junction nucleotides: 8. DNA of the CDR3: TGCAGTGCTAGCATTAGCGGGGGGTTTTCCAATGAGCAGTTCTTC. It specifies CSASISGGFSNEQFF.

The chain uses TRBV18 and TRBJ2-1; 14 bases match TRBD2. This CDR3 has 16 amino acids. Per the germline V gene, CDR1 is KGHSH and CDR2 is LQKENI. With 0 bases clipped from V and 8 bases from J, the junction kept 3 bases outside the gene matches. CDR3 bases: TGTGCCAGCTCACCACCGGGACTAGCGGGGGTCGATGAGCAGTTCTTC. Amino acid sequence: CASSPPGLAGVDEQFF.

This rearrangement joins TRBV29-1 to TRBJ1-6, with D perhaps TRBD1 (6 bases). Germline CDR1 is SQVTM and CDR2 is ANQGSEA. Trimming stripped 5 bases from V and 7 bases from J, with 12 bases between. This CDR3 spans 13 amino acids. The DNA for the CDR3 is TGCAGCGTTCTCGAGGGGGGGAATTCACCCCTCCACTTT. Its translation: CSVLEGGNSPLHF.

Here the CDR3 reads CASSFSLPDTQYF. Here the CDR3 DNA reads TGTGCCAGCAGTTTTTCTCTTCCTGATACGCAGTATTTT. This rearrangement joins TRBV27 to TRBJ2-3; no definite D call. The CDR3 totals 13 residues. Deletions cut 3 bases from V and 6 bases from J, with 10 bases between. CDR1 is MNHEY, CDR2 SMNVEV, per germline (reference sequence).

This sequence joins TRBV13 and TRBJ1-3; D not certain. CDR3 length equals 11 residues. V lost 4 bases, J lost 3 bases, and 1 base lay in between. The V gene's germline CDR1 is PRHDT and CDR2 FYEKMQ (reference sequence). This CDR3 reads CASSYGNTIYF. CDR3 coding DNA: TGTGCCAGCAGCTATGGAAACACCATATATTTT.